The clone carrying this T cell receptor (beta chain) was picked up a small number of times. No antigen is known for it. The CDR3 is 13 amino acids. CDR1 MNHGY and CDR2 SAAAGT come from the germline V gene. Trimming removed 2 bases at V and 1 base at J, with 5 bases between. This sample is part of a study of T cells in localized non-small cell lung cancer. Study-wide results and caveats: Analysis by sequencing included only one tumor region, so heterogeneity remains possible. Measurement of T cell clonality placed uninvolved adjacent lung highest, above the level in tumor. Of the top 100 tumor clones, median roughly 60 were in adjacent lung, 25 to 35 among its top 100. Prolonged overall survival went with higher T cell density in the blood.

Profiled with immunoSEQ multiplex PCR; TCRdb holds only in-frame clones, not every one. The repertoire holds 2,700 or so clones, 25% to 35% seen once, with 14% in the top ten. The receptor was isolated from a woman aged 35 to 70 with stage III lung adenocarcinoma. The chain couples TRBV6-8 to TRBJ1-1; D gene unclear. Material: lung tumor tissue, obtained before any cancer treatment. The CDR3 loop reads CASSYAGNTEAFF. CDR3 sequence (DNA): TGTGCCAGCAGTTACGCGGGGAACACTGAAGCTTTCTTT.